The 8 T cell receptor beta chains presented below share a single source sample, sequenced in a study of OX40 agonist ivuxolimab in advanced cancers. The repertoire was sequenced with immunoSEQ multiplex PCR; TCRdb's copy has only in-frame clones and lacks some. The table has 25,000 to 35,000 clones, around 82% seen once; the top ten hold roughly a sixth. Sequencing was performed on CD4+ or CD8+ T cells sorted from blood, taken in a trial of the OX40 agonist ivuxolimab. The receptor source for this set is an adult with an advanced solid tumor such as melanoma, head and neck, liver or kidney cancer.

V and J are TRBV7-9 and TRBJ2-2, with 8 positions matching TRBD1. The V gene end was trimmed by 4 bases and the J gene end by 2 bases; junction bases not matched to a gene: 6. Germline values: CDR1 SEHNR, CDR2 FQNEAQ (reference sequence). The CDR3 is made up of 16 amino acids. CDR3 loop: CASSSPDRANTGELFF. The DNA of the CDR3 is TGTGCCAGCAGCTCACCGGACAGGGCAAACACCGGGGAGCTGTTTTTT.

The genes are TRBV7-8 and TRBJ1-2; no reliable D call. Germline-derived CDR1 and CDR2 are SGHVS and FQNEAQ. V was shortened by 2 bases and J by 6 bases, with 16 bases between the two germline ends. This CDR3 is 15 amino acids long. The CDR3 sequence is CASSLSRLIGDGYTF. The CDR3 DNA follows: TGTGCCAGCAGCTTAAGCCGCCTCATCGGGGATGGCTACACCTTC.

The chain is built from TRBV2 and TRBJ1-2, with a tentative D call TRBD1 (5 bases). This CDR3 has 13 residues. The germline CDR1 and CDR2 sequences are SNHLY and FYNNEI. Between the trimmed V and J ends, which lost 5 bases and 8 bases, there was a span of 15 bases. CDR3 in amino acids: CASSPRQNPGYTF. The CDR3 nucleotides are TGTGCCAGCAGTCCACGACAGAATCCGGGCTACACCTTC.

The chain joins TRBV5-1 to TRBJ2-5, with TRBD2 as a possible D gene (6 bases). Germline loops: CDR1 SGHRS, CDR2 YFSETQ. Trimming removed 0 bases from V and 1 base from J, with 7 bases in between. This CDR3 has 14 residues. Here the CDR3 reads CASSLDGGQETQYF. DNA for the CDR3: TGCGCCAGCAGCTTGGACGGGGGCCAAGAGACCCAGTACTTC. Variable domain in full (rest from reference TRBV5-1 and TRBJ2-5): KAGVTQTPRYLIKTRGQQVTLSCSPISGHRSVSWYQQTPGQGLQFLFEYFSETQRNKGNFPGRFSGRQFSNSRSEMNVSTLELGDSALYLCASSLDGGQETQYFGPGTRLLVL.

This chain's CDR3 is CASSGLAGAYNEQFF. The CDR3 nucleotides are TGTGCCAGCAGCGGACTGGCGGGTGCCTACAATGAGCAGTTCTTC. V is TRBV7-6 and J is TRBJ2-1, with D perhaps TRBD2 (5 bases). V gave up 5 bases and J gave up 2 bases, with 13 bases separating them. CDR3 length equals 15 residues. Germline CDR1 reads SGHVS; CDR2 reads FNYEAQ.

The chain links TRBV4-3 to TRBJ2-2; D tentatively fits TRBD1 or TRBD2 (7 bases each). Trimming took 3 bases from V and 6 from J, leaving 17 bases between them. CDR3 length equals 16 residues. The V gene's germline CDR1 is LGHNA and CDR2 YSLEER. This CDR3 is CASSQGGAGGSGELFF. The DNA for the CDR3 is TGCGCCAGCAGCCAGGGGGGGGCAGGGGGTTCCGGGGAGCTGTTTTTT.

The chain is built from TRBV7-9 and TRBJ2-2; D not resolved. The germline gives CDR1 SEHNR, CDR2 FQNEAQ (reference sequence). Trimming cost V 2 bases and J 6 bases, with 1 base left between them. The CDR3 has 11 amino acids. Here the CDR3 DNA reads TGTGCCAGCAGCTTATCCGGGGAGCTGTTTTTT. Encoded protein: CASSLSGELFF.

J is TRBJ1-1 and V is TRBV6-1; 9 bases are shared with TRBD1. The V gene's germline CDR1 is MNHNS and CDR2 SASEGT. With V trimmed by 0 bases and J by 3 bases, 2 bases remained unmatched. CDR3 length: 15 residues. The CDR3 sequence: CASSEAWTGDTEAFF. CDR3 bases: TGTGCCAGCAGTGAAGCTTGGACAGGGGACACTGAAGCTTTCTTT.